The 12 T cell receptor beta chains in this list originate from one sample, sequenced in a study of cytomegalovirus exposure and HLA in healthy donors. Primers: 60 Vbeta forward and 13 Jbeta reverse. The protocol was immunoSEQ multiplex PCR, while the TCRdb copy is restricted to in-frame clones and leaves out a portion. The sample holds under 150,000 clones; about four fifths are singletons and the top ten take about 0.71%. The sequenced sample was PBMCs. These receptors all come from a man between 18 and 35 years old in good health and CMV-seronegative.

This chain uses TRBV10-1 with TRBJ1-1, with 7 bases fitting TRBD1. The CDR3 loop spans 13 amino acids. CDR1 is WNHNN and CDR2 is SYGVQD in the germline V gene (reference sequence). J was trimmed by 5 bases and V by 5 bases; bases with no gene match: 5. CDR3 sequence (DNA): TGCGCCAGCAGTCCAGGGGGTTTTACTGAAGCTTTCTTT. It specifies CASSPGGFTEAFF.

This chain connects TRBV27 to TRBJ1-1; 10 bases fit TRBD1. The CDR3 is 19 amino acids. Germline lookup yields CDR1 MNHEY and CDR2 SMNVEV (reference sequence). Trimming removed 3 bases from V and 0 bases from J; junction bases left unmatched: 13. This chain's CDR3 is CASSFARTGGDLMNTEAFF. The DNA for the CDR3 is TGTGCCAGCAGTTTCGCTCGGACAGGGGGGGACCTCATGAACACTGAAGCTTTCTTT.

The chain has TRBV5-1 and TRBJ2-7, with D perhaps TRBD1 (6 bases). CDR3 length equals 16 residues. The germline CDR1 and CDR2 sequences are SGHRS and YFSETQ. Trimming removed 7 bases from V and 6 bases from J, with 26 bases in between. The CDR3 reads CASRRTSGTNPSEQYF. The CDR3 DNA sequence: TGCGCCAGCCGCCGAACGTCCGGGACAAATCCCTCCGAGCAGTACTTC.

The CDR3 protein is CASSAGGQDRVYGYTF. The CDR3 bases are TGTGCCAGCAGCGCGGGGGGACAGGATAGGGTCTATGGCTACACCTTC. V and J are TRBV9 and TRBJ1-2; the match to TRBD1 covers 8 bases. V lost 3 bases, J lost 4 bases, and 11 bases stayed unmatched. This CDR3 contains 16 residues. Per the germline V gene, CDR1 is SGDLS and CDR2 is YYNGEE.

The J gene is TRBJ1-3, the V gene TRBV19; D is undetermined. Germline CDR1 reads LNHDA; CDR2 reads SQIVND (reference sequence). CDR3 length: 15 amino acids. V dropped 5 bases and J dropped 0 bases, with 11 bases sitting between them. This chain's CDR3 is CASSWAGNSGNTIYF. For the CDR3, the DNA is TGTGCCAGTAGTTGGGCGGGGAACTCTGGAAACACCATATATTTT. The full variable domain, completed using reference TRBV19 and TRBJ1-3, is DGGITQSPKYLFRKEGQNVTLSCEQNLNHDAMYWYRQDPGQGLRLIYYSQIVNDFQKGDIAEGYSVSREKKESFPLTVTSAQKNPTAFYLCASSWAGNSGNTIYFGEGSWLTVV.

In its sample, this clone was seen a few times. The chain carries TRBV4-1 and TRBJ1-2; 7 bases line up with TRBD1. J was trimmed by 4 bases and V by 0 bases; bases with no gene match: 11. This CDR3 is built from 17 residues. Germline assignment: CDR1 MGHRA and CDR2 YSYEKL. The CDR3 loop reads CASSQEGTGQTIYGYTF. The CDR3 bases are TGCGCCAGCAGCCAAGAAGGAACGGGACAGACGATCTATGGCTACACCTTC.

This clone occurred once. The genes are TRBV6-1 and TRBJ1-2, with D tentatively TRBD1 (5 bases). The V gene lost 0 bases and the J gene lost 4 bases, with 12 bases spanning the gap. Germline V lookup: CDR1 MNHNS, CDR2 SASEGT. This CDR3 has 15 residues. The CDR3 DNA sequence: TGTGCCAGCAGTGAAGCTGCCCAGGGATCCTATGGCTACACCTTC. Translated: CASSEAAQGSYGYTF.

The CDR3 spells CAWSVRTPGLTEQFF. In DNA form, the CDR3 reads TGTGCCTGGAGTGTACGGACACCCGGGCTTACTGAGCAGTTCTTC. The chain carries TRBV30 and TRBJ2-1; D might be TRBD1 (5 bases). Germline CDR1 GTSNPN, CDR2 SVGIG (reference sequence). Trimming took off 0 bases at V and 9 bases at J, with 18 bases between the two ends. The CDR3 sequence is 15 residues long.

This clone was observed a single time. The V gene is TRBV7-9, the J gene TRBJ1-4, with 8 nucleotides matching TRBD1. CDR1 SEHNR and CDR2 FQNEAQ come from the germline V gene (reference sequence). With V trimmed by 5 bases and J by 3 bases, 8 bases remained unmatched. This CDR3 spans 16 amino acids. CDR3 sequence reads: CASSRTGPWANEKLFF. In DNA, the CDR3 is TGTGCCAGCAGCCGGACAGGGCCGTGGGCTAATGAAAAACTGTTTTTT.

The chain has TRBV4-3 and TRBJ2-7, with a weak D call TRBD2 (6 bases). Trimming removed 0 bases from V and 0 bases from J, with 12 bases in between. The CDR3 is 16 amino acids. CDR1 is LGHNA and CDR2 is YSLEER in the germline V gene. The CDR3: CASSQEWTTSSYEQYF. DNA of the CDR3: TGCGCCAGCAGCCAAGAGTGGACTACCAGCTCCTACGAGCAGTACTTC.

The V gene is TRBV7-9, the J gene TRBJ1-5; D remains unclear. V lost 3 bases and J 5 bases, leaving 5 bases between the germline ends. The CDR3 consists of 12 residues. Germline lookup yields CDR1 SEHNR and CDR2 FQNEAQ (reference sequence). The CDR3 nucleotides read TGTGCCAGCAGCTTGGCCCATCAGCCCCAGCATTTT. This codes for CASSLAHQPQHF.

The rearrangement joins TRBV19 to TRBJ1-5; 7 positions agree with TRBD1. CDR3 length: 16 residues. CDR1 and CDR2 from the germline V gene are LNHDA and SQIVND (reference sequence). The J segment lost 1 base and the V segment lost 10 bases, leaving 13 bases of the junction unmatched. The CDR3 sequence: CATHPSGGKSNQPQHF. CDR3 in DNA: TGTGCCACTCATCCCTCAGGGGGAAAGAGCAATCAGCCCCAGCATTTT.